Listed below are T cell receptor beta chains from one sample, sequenced in a study of blood T cell repertoires in COVID-19. TCRdb's copy holds only in-frame clones and misses some; the assay was immunoSEQ multiplex PCR. This repertoire shows around 190,000 clones, 80% to 90% found once; its top ten account for under 9.5%. Sequencing was carried out using peripheral blood. Receptor source: a man over 45 with active or convalescent COVID-19. Both conserved end residues are part of each CDR3. The D gene is left open where the match is weak. A row's size may be missing; if present it is once, few, many or a size class.

abundance	d_gene	j_gene	v_gene	CDR3aa	CDR3nt
few	NA	TRBJ1-2	TRBV11-1	CASSLAEGADGYTF	TGTGCCAGCAGCTTAGCGGAGGGCGCCGATGGCTACACCTTC
NA	TRBD2	TRBJ2-1	TRBV2	CASSWIGLAGGFGNEQFF	TGTGCCAGCAGTTGGATCGGACTAGCGGGAGGGTTTGGGAATGAGCAGTTCTTC
NA	NA	TRBJ1-1	TRBV7-9	CASSLGQRNTEAFF	TGTGCCAGCAGCTTAGGGCAAAGGAACACTGAAGCTTTCTTT
NA	TRBD2	TRBJ2-1	TRBV7-9	CASSPGTSHNEQFF	TGTGCCAGCAGCCCCGGGACTAGTCACAATGAGCAGTTCTTC
many	NA	TRBJ1-3	TRBV28	CASKSSGNTIYF	TGTGCCAGCAAGAGCTCTGGAAACACCATATATTTT
NA	TRBD1	TRBJ2-1	TRBV4-3	CASSQITGDEQFF	TGCGCCAGCAGCCAAATCACAGGGGATGAGCAGTTCTTC
NA	TRBD1	TRBJ1-1	TRBV7-6	CASSAGTGINTEAFF	TGTGCCAGCAGCGCCGGGACAGGGATAAACACTGAAGCTTTCTTT
NA	TRBD1	TRBJ2-1	TRBV7-2	CASRLGGQGEQFF	TGTGCCAGCAGGTTAGGGGGACAGGGTGAGCAGTTCTTC
NA	NA	TRBJ1-3	TRBV6-6	CASSPSQGISGNTIYF	TGTGCCAGCAGTCCATCTCAGGGGATCTCTGGAAACACCATATATTTT
few	NA	TRBJ1-1	TRBV6-5	CASRTQASGGTEAFF	TGTGCCAGCAGGACACAAGCTAGCGGCGGAACTGAAGCTTTCTTT
NA	NA	TRBJ1-3	TRBV5-4	CASSLALPGFGNTIYF	TGTGCCAGCAGCTTGGCCCTACCGGGATTTGGAAACACCATATATTTT
NA	TRBD1	TRBJ2-1	TRBV4-2	CASSHPDRTNEQFF	TGTGCCAGCAGCCACCCGGACAGGACAAATGAGCAGTTCTTC
few	NA	TRBJ1-2	TRBV7-6	CASSLVAGILDGYTF	TGTGCCAGCAGCTTAGTCGCAGGGATCCTTGATGGCTACACCTTC
NA	NA	TRBJ2-7	TRBV6-5	CATRGGHREQYF	TGTGCCACCAGGGGAGGGCATAGGGAGCAGTACTTC
NA	TRBD1	TRBJ1-4	TRBV9	CASSADRGNEKLFF	TGTGCCAGCAGCGCTGACAGGGGGAATGAAAAACTGTTTTTT
once	NA	TRBJ2-1	TRBV12-3/TRBV12-4	CASSPDWDEQFF	TGTGCCAGCAGCCCGGACTGGGATGAGCAGTTCTTC
NA	NA	TRBJ2-7	TRBV5-1	CASSLGDAAGSYEQYF	TGCGCCAGCAGCTTAGGTGATGCCGCGGGCTCCTACGAGCAGTACTTC
NA	TRBD1	TRBJ1-4	TRBV9	CASSRQGGNEKLFF	TGTGCCAGCAGCAGACAGGGGGGGAATGAAAAACTGTTTTTT
NA	NA	TRBJ2-1	TRBV9	CASSVASGNSEQFF	TGTGCCAGCAGCGTAGCCTCCGGGAATAGTGAGCAGTTCTTC
NA	NA	TRBJ1-2	TRBV7-9	CASSLVTGGYTF	TGTGCCAGCAGCTTAGTGACGGGGGGCTACACCTTC
NA	TRBD2	TRBJ2-5	TRBV15	CATRLAGGAETQYF	TGTGCCACAAGACTAGCCGGGGGAGCAGAGACCCAGTACTTC
NA	TRBD1	TRBJ1-1	TRBV2	CASSSTGGGAEAFF	TGTGCCAGCAGTTCCACAGGGGGGGGAGCTGAAGCTTTCTTT
NA	NA	TRBJ1-1	TRBV7-9	CASSLGHKNTEAFF	TGTGCCAGCAGCTTGGGACACAAGAACACTGAAGCTTTCTTT
NA	TRBD1	TRBJ2-1	TRBV28	CASRTRGRNEQFF	TGTGCCAGCAGGACCAGGGGGCGCAATGAGCAGTTCTTC
NA	TRBD1	TRBJ1-1	TRBV19	CASRTGTTEAFF	TGTGCCAGCAGGACAGGGACCACTGAAGCTTTCTTT
once	TRBD2	TRBJ2-4	TRBV2	CASIIPLPRTSGGEAKNIQYF	TGTGCCAGCATAATCCCCCTCCCACGGACTAGCGGGGGGGAAGCCAAAAACATTCAGTACTTC
NA	NA	TRBJ1-6	TRBV6-5	CASSSYGQLNSPLHF	TGTGCCAGCAGTTCTTACGGACAGCTCAATTCACCCCTCCACTTT
NA	NA	TRBJ2-2	TRBV5-6	CASSLKHTGELFF	TGTGCCAGCAGCTTGAAGCACACCGGGGAGCTGTTTTTT
NA	NA	TRBJ2-1	TRBV3-1/TRBV3-2	CASSQALIGSEQFF	TGTGCCAGCAGCCAAGCTCTGATTGGCAGTGAGCAGTTCTTC
NA	NA	TRBJ2-3	TRBV5-1	CASSLVPSLTTDTQYF	TGCGCCAGCAGCTTGGTACCTAGCTTAACGACAGATACGCAGTATTTT
NA	NA	TRBJ1-1	TRBV30	CAWLHVGSKAFF	TGTGCCTGGTTACACGTCGGGAGCAAGGCTTTCTTT
NA	TRBD1	TRBJ1-1	TRBV5-1	CASRRQGAVPEAFF	TGCGCCAGCAGACGTCAGGGGGCAGTTCCTGAAGCTTTCTTT
NA	NA	TRBJ1-2	TRBV2	CASSEAAPGITNYGYTF	TGTGCCAGCAGTGAAGCGGCCCCAGGAATTACTAACTATGGCTACACCTTC
NA	NA	TRBJ2-2	TRBV5-6	CASSSYTGELFF	TGTGCCAGCAGCTCTTACACCGGGGAGCTGTTTTTT
NA	NA	TRBJ1-5	TRBV18	CASSPNQGNQPQHF	TGTGCCAGCTCACCAAATCAGGGGAATCAGCCCCAGCATTTT
NA	TRBD1	TRBJ1-6	TRBV7-9	CASSLTQGADSSPLHF	TGTGCCAGCAGCTTAACGCAGGGGGCGGATAGTTCACCCCTCCACTTT
NA	NA	TRBJ1-2	TRBV25-1	CASSNVGVGYTF	TGTGCCAGCAGTAATGTAGGGGTTGGCTACACCTTC
NA	NA	TRBJ1-2	TRBV4-1	CASSQDRGFNYGYTF	TGCGCCAGCAGCCAAGATCGGGGTTTTAACTATGGCTACACCTTC
NA	TRBD2	TRBJ2-7	TRBV11-2	CASSSLAGGGSYEQYF	TGTGCCAGCAGCTCCCTAGCGGGCGGGGGCTCCTACGAGCAGTACTTC
NA	TRBD1	TRBJ2-4	TRBV19	CATRQGNIQYF	TGTGCCACACGACAGGGAAACATTCAGTACTTC
NA	NA	TRBJ1-1	TRBV5-4	CASSLTTLNTEAFF	TGTGCCAGCAGCTTGACTACATTAAACACTGAAGCTTTCTTT
few	TRBD2	TRBJ2-3	TRBV6-5	CASSYSPGGRTDTQYF	TGTGCCAGCAGTTACTCACCGGGAGGGCGCACAGATACGCAGTATTTT
NA	TRBD1	TRBJ1-1	TRBV5-1	CASSDGTGGRNRNTEAFF	TGCGCCAGCAGCGACGGGACAGGGGGAAGGAATAGAAACACTGAAGCTTTCTTT
NA	TRBD2	TRBJ2-2	TRBV4-2	CASSLQLRGGNTGELFF	TGTGCCAGCAGCCTACAACTTCGGGGGGGGAACACCGGGGAGCTGTTTTTT
NA	TRBD2	TRBJ2-2	TRBV5-1	CASRQTGGPNTGELFF	TGCGCCAGCAGACAAACGGGGGGGCCGAACACCGGGGAGCTGTTTTTT
NA	TRBD2	TRBJ2-1	TRBV3-1/TRBV3-2	CASSLRPPGLAGYEQFF	TGTGCCAGCAGCCTTCGTCCTCCGGGACTAGCGGGTTATGAGCAGTTCTTC
NA	TRBD2	TRBJ2-3	TRBV11-3	CASSSGTSGGSTDTQYF	TGTGCCAGCAGTTCTGGGACTAGCGGGGGTAGCACAGATACGCAGTATTTT
few	TRBD2	TRBJ2-3	TRBV18	CASQILAGVTDTQYF	TGTGCCAGCCAAATTCTAGCGGGAGTCACAGATACGCAGTATTTT
NA	NA	TRBJ2-7	TRBV7-9	CASSLTQGGAYEQYF	TGTGCCAGCAGCCTTACACAGGGGGGGGCCTACGAGCAGTACTTC
once	NA	TRBJ2-1	TRBV7-2	CASSLAFRRERSYNEQFF	TGTGCCAGCAGCTTAGCGTTTAGACGGGAGCGGAGCTACAATGAGCAGTTCTTC
NA	NA	TRBJ1-1	TRBV7-3	CASSLGGGGDTEAFF	TGTGCCAGCAGCTTAGGGGGTGGAGGGGACACTGAAGCTTTCTTT
NA	TRBD2	TRBJ2-2	TRBV6-2/TRBV6-3	CASSRPGLAGGTGTGELFF	TGTGCCAGCAGTCGGCCGGGACTAGCGGGGGGGACGGGCACCGGGGAGCTGTTTTTT
NA	TRBD1	TRBJ1-2	TRBV5-1	CASSSWDRGNGYTF	TGCGCCAGCAGCTCCTGGGACAGGGGGAACGGCTACACCTTC
once	NA	TRBJ2-5	TRBV30	CAWSGQTQYF	TGTGCCTGGAGTGGGCAGACCCAGTACTTC